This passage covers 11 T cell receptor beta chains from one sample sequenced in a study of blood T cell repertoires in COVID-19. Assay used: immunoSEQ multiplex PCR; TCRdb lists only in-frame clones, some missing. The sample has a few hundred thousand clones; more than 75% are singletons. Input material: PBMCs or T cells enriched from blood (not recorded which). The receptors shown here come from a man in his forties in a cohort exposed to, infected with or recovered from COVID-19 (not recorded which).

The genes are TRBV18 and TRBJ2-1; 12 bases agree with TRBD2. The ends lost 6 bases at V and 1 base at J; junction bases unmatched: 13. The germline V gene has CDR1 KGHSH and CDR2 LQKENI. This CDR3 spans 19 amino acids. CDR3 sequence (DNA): TGTGCCAGCTCCCCAATCTTGAACGGACTAGCGGGGTCCTACAATGAGCAGTTCTTC. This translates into CASSPILNGLAGSYNEQFF.

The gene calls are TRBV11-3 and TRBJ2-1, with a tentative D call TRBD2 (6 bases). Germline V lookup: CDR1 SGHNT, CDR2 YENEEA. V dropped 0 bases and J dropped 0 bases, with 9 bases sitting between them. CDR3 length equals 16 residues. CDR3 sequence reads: CASSLDGGHSYNEQFF. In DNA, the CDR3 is TGTGCCAGCAGCTTAGATGGAGGGCACTCCTACAATGAGCAGTTCTTC.

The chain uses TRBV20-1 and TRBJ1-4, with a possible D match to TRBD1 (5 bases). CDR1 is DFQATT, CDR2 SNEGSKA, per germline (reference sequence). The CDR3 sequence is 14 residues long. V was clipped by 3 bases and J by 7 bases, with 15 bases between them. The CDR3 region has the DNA TGCAGTGCTAGTCCTGGGGGGTTTAGTGAAAAACTGTTTTTT. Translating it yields CSASPGGFSEKLFF.

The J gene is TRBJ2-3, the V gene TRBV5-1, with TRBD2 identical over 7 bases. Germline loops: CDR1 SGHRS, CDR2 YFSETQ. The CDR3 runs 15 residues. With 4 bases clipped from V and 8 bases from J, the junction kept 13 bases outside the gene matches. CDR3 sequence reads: CASSPEALSGGTQYF. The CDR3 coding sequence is TGCGCCAGCAGCCCCGAAGCTTTATCGGGAGGTACGCAGTATTTT.

CDR3 nucleotides: TGCGCCAGCAGCCCGGACAACCCGAGCAATCAGCCCCAGCATTTT. The encoded protein is CASSPDNPSNQPQHF. V is TRBV5-1 and J is TRBJ1-5; possible D gene TRBD1, 5 bases. Germline lookup yields CDR1 SGHRS and CDR2 YFSETQ. The CDR3 is 15 amino acids. Between the trimmed V and J ends, which lost 4 bases and 1 base, there was a span of 12 bases.

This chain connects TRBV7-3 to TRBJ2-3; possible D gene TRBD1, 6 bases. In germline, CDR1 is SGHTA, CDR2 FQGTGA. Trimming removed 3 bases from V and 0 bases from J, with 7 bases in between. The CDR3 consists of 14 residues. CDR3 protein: CASSLGASTDTQYF. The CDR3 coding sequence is TGTGCCAGCAGCTTGGGGGCTAGCACAGATACGCAGTATTTT.

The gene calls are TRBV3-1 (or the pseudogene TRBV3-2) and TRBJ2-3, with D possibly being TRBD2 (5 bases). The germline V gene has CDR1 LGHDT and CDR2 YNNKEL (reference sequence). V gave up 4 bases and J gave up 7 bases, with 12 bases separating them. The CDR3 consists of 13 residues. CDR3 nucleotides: TGTGCCAGCAGCCGTGAGGGAGCTCATACGCAGTATTTT. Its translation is CASSREGAHTQYF.

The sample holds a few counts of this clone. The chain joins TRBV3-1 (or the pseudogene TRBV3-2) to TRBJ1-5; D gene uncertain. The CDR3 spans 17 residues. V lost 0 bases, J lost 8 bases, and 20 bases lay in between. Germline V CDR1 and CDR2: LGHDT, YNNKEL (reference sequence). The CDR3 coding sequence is TGTGCCAGCAGCCAAGATCTTTTCACCGGGTCGGCTGAGCCCCAGCATTTT. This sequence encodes CASSQDLFTGSAEPQHF.

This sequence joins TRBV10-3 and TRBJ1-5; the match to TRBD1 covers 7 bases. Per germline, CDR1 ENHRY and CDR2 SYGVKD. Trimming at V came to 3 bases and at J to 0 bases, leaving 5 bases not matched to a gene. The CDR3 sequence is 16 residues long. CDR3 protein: CAISERGQNSNQPQHF. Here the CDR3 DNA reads TGTGCCATCAGTGAACGGGGACAGAATAGCAATCAGCCCCAGCATTTT.

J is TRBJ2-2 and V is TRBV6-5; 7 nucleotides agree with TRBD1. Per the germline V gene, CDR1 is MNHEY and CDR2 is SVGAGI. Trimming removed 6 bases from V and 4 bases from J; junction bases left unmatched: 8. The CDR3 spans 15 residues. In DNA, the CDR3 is TGTGCCAGCAGCCTGACAGGGACGGCCACCGGGGAGCTGTTTTTT. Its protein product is CASSLTGTATGELFF.

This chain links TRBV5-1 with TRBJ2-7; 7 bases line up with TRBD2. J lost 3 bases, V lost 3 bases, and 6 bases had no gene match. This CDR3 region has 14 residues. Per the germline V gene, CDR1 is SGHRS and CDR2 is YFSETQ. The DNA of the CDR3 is TGCGCCAGCAGCTCTGAGCGGGGAGGCTACGAGCAGTACTTC. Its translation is CASSSERGGYEQYF.